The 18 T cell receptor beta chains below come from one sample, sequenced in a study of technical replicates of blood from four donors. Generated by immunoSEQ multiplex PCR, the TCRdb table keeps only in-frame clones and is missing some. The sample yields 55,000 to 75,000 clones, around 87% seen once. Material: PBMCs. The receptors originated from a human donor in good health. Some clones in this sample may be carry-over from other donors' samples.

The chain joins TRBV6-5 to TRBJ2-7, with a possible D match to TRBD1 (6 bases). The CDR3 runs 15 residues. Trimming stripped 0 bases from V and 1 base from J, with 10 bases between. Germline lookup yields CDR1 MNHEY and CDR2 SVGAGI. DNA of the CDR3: TGTGCCAGCAGTTACTCGTGGCAGGGGTCCTACGAGCAGTACTTC. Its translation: CASSYSWQGSYEQYF.

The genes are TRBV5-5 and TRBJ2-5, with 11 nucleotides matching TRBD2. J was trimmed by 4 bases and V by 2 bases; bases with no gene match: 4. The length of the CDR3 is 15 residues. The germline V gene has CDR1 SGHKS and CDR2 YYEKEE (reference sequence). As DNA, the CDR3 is TGTGCCAGCAGCTTCGGACTAGCGGGTGCAGAGACCCAGTACTTC. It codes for CASSFGLAGAETQYF.

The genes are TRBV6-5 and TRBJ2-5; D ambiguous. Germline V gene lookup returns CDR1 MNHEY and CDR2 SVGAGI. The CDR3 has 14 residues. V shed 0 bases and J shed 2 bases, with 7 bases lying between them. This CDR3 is CASSYSFHQETQYF. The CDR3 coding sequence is TGTGCCAGCAGTTACTCGTTCCATCAAGAGACCCAGTACTTC.

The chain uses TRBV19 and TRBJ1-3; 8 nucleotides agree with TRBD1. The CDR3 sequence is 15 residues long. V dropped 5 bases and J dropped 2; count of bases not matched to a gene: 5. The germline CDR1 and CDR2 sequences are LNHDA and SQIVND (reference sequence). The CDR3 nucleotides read TGTGCCAGTAGTGATAAACAGGGGGCTGGAAACACCATATATTTT. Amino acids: CASSDKQGAGNTIYF.

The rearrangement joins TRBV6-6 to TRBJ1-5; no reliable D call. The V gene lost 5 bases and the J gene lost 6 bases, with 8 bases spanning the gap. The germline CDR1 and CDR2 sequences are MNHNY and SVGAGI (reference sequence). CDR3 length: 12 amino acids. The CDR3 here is CASSNPSQPQHF. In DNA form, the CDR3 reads TGTGCCAGCAGTAATCCGTCTCAGCCCCAGCATTTT.

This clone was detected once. The CDR3 coding sequence is TGTGCCAGCACCAGCTCTGGAAACACCATATATTTT. Its protein product is CASTSSGNTIYF. The chain combines TRBV7-2 with TRBJ1-3; D is ambiguous. Trimming cost V 7 bases and J 0 bases, with 4 bases left between them. The CDR3 totals 12 residues. CDR1 is SGHTA and CDR2 is FQGNSA in the germline V gene.

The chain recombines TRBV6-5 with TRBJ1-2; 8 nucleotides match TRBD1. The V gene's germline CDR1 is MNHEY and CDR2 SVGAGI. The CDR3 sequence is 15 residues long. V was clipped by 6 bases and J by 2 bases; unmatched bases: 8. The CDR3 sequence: CASRYGQGQNYGYTF. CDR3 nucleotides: TGTGCCAGCAGATATGGACAGGGACAGAACTATGGCTACACCTTC.

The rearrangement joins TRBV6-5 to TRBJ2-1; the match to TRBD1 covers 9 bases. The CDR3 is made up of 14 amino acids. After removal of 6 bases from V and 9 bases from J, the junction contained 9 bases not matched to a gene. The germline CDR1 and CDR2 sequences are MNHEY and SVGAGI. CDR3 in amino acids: CASRYGQGFLEQFF. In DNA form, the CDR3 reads TGTGCCAGCAGATACGGACAGGGGTTCCTTGAGCAGTTCTTC.

Written as DNA, the CDR3 is TGTGCCAGCAGCCCCGTGACAGGAGCCTACGAGCAGTACTTC. It codes for CASSPVTGAYEQYF. V usage is TRBV5-4 and J usage is TRBJ2-7; D is possibly TRBD1 (6 bases). The V end lost 4 bases, the J end lost 2 bases, and 13 bases lay between the germline ends. The CDR3 sequence is 14 residues long. CDR1 SGHNT and CDR2 YYREEE come from the germline V gene (reference sequence).

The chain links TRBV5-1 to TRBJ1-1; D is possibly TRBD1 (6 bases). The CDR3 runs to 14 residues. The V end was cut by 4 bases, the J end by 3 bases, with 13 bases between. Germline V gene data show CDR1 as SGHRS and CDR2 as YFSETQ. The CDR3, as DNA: TGCGCCAGCAGCGCCGGGACACTCGACACTGAAGCTTTCTTT. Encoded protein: CASSAGTLDTEAFF.

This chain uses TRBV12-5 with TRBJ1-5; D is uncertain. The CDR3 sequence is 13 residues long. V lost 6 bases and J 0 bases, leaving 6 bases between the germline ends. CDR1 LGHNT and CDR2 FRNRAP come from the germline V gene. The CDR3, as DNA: TGTGCTAGTGGAAGCTATAGCAATCAGCCCCAGCATTTT. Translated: CASGSYSNQPQHF.

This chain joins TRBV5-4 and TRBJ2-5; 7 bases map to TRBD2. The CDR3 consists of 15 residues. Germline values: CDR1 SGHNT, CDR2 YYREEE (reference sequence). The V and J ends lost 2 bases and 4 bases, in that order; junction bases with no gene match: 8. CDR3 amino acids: CASSFTGEGRETQYF. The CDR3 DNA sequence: TGTGCCAGCAGCTTTACGGGGGAGGGGCGAGAGACCCAGTACTTC.

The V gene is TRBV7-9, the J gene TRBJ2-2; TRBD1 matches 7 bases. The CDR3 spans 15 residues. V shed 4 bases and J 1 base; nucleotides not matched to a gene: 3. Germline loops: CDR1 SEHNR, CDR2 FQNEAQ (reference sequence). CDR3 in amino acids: CASSWGQLNTGELFF. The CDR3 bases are TGTGCCAGCAGCTGGGGACAGCTGAACACCGGGGAGCTGTTTTTT.

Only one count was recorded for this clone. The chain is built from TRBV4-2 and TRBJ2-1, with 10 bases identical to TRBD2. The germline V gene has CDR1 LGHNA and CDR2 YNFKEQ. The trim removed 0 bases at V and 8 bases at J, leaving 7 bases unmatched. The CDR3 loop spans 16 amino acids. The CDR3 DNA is TGTGCCAGCAGCCAAGATGTAGCGGGGGGAAGGGATGAGCAGTTCTTC. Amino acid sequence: CASSQDVAGGRDEQFF.

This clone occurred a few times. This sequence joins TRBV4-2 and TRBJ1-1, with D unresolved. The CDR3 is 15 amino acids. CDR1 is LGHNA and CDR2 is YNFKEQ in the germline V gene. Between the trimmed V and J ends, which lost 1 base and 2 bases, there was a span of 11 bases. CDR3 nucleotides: TGTGCCAGCAGCCAAGCCCAACCGGGTAACACTGAAGCTTTCTTT. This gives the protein CASSQAQPGNTEAFF.

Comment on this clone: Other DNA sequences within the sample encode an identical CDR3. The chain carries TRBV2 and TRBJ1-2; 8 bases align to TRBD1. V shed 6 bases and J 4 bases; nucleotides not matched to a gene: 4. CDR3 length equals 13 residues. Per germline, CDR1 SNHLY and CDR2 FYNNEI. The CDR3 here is CASRGQGVYGYTF. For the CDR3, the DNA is TGTGCCAGCAGAGGACAGGGCGTCTATGGCTACACCTTC. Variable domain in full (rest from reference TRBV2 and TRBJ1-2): EPEVTQTPSHQVTQMGQEVILRCVPISNHLYFYWYRQILGQKVEFLVSFYNNEISEKSEIFDDQFSVERPDGSNFTLKIRSTKLEDSAMYFCASRGQGVYGYTFGSGTRLTVV.

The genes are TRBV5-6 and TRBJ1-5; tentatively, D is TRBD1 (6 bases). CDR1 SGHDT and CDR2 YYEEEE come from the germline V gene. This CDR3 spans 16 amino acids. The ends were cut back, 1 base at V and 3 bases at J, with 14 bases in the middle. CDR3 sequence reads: CASSLLSGGNNQPQHF. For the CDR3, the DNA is TGTGCCAGCAGCTTGTTATCGGGGGGCAACAATCAGCCCCAGCATTTT.

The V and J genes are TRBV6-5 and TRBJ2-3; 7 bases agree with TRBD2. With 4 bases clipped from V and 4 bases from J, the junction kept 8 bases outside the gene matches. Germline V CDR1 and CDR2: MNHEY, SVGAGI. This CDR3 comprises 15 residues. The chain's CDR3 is CASSLGLAAPDTQYF. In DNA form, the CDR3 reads TGTGCCAGCAGTTTAGGCCTAGCGGCGCCAGATACGCAGTATTTT.